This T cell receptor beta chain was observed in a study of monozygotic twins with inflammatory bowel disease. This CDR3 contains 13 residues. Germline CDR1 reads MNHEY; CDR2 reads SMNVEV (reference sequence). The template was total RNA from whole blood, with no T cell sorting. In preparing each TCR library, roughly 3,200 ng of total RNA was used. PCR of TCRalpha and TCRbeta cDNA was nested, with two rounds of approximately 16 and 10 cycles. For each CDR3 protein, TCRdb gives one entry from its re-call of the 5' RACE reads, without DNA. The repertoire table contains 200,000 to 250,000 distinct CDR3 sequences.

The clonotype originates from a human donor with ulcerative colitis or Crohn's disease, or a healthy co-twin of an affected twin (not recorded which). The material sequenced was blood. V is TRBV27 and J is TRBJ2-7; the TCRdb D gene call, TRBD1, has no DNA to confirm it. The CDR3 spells CASSSDKTYEQYF.